Listed here is a single TCR beta chain. Its specificity is not known. Produced via immunoSEQ multiplex PCR; TCRdb's table is partial and in-frame only. The table lists 2 million to 2.5 million clones, almost 96% of them singletons. Germline V gene lookup returns CDR1 SGHKS and CDR2 YYEKEE (reference sequence). The CDR3 covers 12 residues. The V end was cut by 7 bases, the J end by 4 bases, with 12 bases between. The sample is drawn from a study of shared clonotypes between healthy human individuals. Study overall: The study enrolled a couple of women and a few men aged 18 to 49. Findings and caveats of the study: Sampling covered nothing but blood. Tissue TCR repertoires likely differ from those found in blood. Rarefaction curves obtained for sorted subsets showed sequencing incomplete despite large depth. Sequencing depth was expected to affect clonotype sharing among donors.

Input material: naive CD4+ T cells sorted from blood. Subset reported: CD45RA+ positively selected. This TCR derives from a man younger than 30 in good health. This chain joins TRBV5-5 and TRBJ2-7; possible D gene TRBD1, 5 bases. CDR3 amino acids: CASFSGFYEQYF. The DNA of the CDR3 is TGTGCCAGCTTCTCAGGGTTTTACGAGCAGTACTTC.